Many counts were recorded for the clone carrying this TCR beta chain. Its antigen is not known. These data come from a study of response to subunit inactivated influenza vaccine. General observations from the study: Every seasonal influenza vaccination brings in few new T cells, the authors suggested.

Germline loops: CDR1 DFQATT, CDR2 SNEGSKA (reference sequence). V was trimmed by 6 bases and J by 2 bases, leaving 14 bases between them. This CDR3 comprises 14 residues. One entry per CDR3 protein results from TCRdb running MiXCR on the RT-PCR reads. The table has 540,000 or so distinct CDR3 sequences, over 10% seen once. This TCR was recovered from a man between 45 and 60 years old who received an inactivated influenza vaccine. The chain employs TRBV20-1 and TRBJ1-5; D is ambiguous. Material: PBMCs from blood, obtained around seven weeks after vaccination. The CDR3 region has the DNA TGCAGTGCCGAGGATCCCCGAGGCAATCAGCCCCAGCATTTT. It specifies CSAEDPRGNQPQHF.